The 4 T cell receptor beta chains below come from one sample, sequenced in a study of Ad26.COV2.S vaccination and SARS-CoV-2 variants. Libraries were prepared by immunoSEQ multiplex PCR; TCRdb keeps only in-frame clonotypes and omits some of them. The sample includes hundreds of thousands of clones, around 92% seen only once; the top ten take around 1.5%. Indicated treatment: about 20 received Ad26.COV2.S at low or high dose, single or two shots; a few received placebo; per-sample allocation not given. Repertoires come from day 63 after the first vaccine or placebo injection. Sequencing was performed on peripheral blood, taken in a trial of Ad26.COV2.S vaccine versus placebo. The receptors originated from a person between 18 and 65 years old who received the Ad26.COV2.S COVID-19 vaccine or a placebo.

This clone occurred a few times. This chain connects TRBV6-6 to TRBJ2-5, with D unresolved. This CDR3 has 12 residues. CDR1 and CDR2 (germline): MNHNY, SVGAGI (reference sequence). V was pared by 2 bases and J by 5 bases, with 6 bases between. CDR3 protein: CASSYRRETQYF. For the CDR3, the DNA is TGTGCCAGCAGTTACCGGCGGGAGACCCAGTACTTC.

This chain joins TRBV30 and TRBJ2-5; a weak D match, TRBD2 (6 bases). CDR1 and CDR2 (germline): GTSNPN, SVGIG (reference sequence). V was pared by 4 bases and J by 5 bases, with 14 bases between. The CDR3 has 13 amino acids. CDR3 coding DNA: TGTGCCTGGATTTCAGACGGGAGTGAGACCCAGTACTTC. Encoded protein: CAWISDGSETQYF.

In DNA form, the CDR3 reads TGTGCCATCAGCGCGACTAGCGGGGGGGCCGATGAGCAGTTCTTC. It specifies CAISATSGGADEQFF. The chain links TRBV10-3 to TRBJ2-1, with TRBD2 identical over 14 bases. The CDR3 runs 15 residues. Looked up from germline, CDR1 is ENHRY and CDR2 is SYGVKD. Trimming removed 6 bases from V and 8 bases from J; junction bases left unmatched: 6.

The CDR3: CASSQEFGPEKLFF. CDR3 sequence (DNA): TGCGCCAGCAGCCAAGAATTCGGACCGGAAAAACTGTTTTTT. The rearrangement joins TRBV4-3 to TRBJ1-4; no definite D call. V lost 0 bases to trimming and J lost 8 bases, with 10 bases between them. The CDR3 extends over 14 amino acids. The V gene's germline CDR1 is LGHNA and CDR2 YSLEER.